This T cell receptor (beta chain) was recorded in a study of technical replicates of blood from a few donors. This CDR3 is 13 amino acids long. Looked up from germline, CDR1 is MNHEY and CDR2 is SVGAGI. Trimming removed 6 bases from V and 1 base from J; junction bases left unmatched: 0. Using immunoSEQ multiplex PCR, the repertoire was profiled, and TCRdb retains in-frame clones only, with some absent. Among 70,000 or so clones listed, over 95% were seen once. This TCR was sampled from a human donor in good health. The chain uses TRBV6-5 and TRBJ1-5, with TRBD1 identical over 7 bases. The sequenced sample consisted of T cells isolated from PBMCs. In DNA, the CDR3 is TGTGCCAGCAGGGGACAGAGCAATCAGCCCCAGCATTTT. Translated: CASRGQSNQPQHF.